The rows below give T cell receptor beta chains drawn from one sample of a study of cytomegalovirus exposure and HLA in healthy donors. Clones were read by immunoSEQ multiplex PCR, and TCRdb kept only the in-frame ones, dropping some. The table lists about 170,000 clones, 77% of them singletons, with approximately 1.5% in the top ten. Specimen: PBMCs. The receptors were sampled from a young woman in good health and CMV-seropositive. Both conserved end residues are part of each CDR3. Fields, in order: clone size, V gene, D gene, J gene, CDR3 DNA, CDR3 protein. A D gene is named only where the DNA matches it firmly. Part of the rows lack a size; the others show once, few, many or a class for expanded clones.

>-|TRBV18|TRBD2|TRBJ2-5
TGTGCCAGCTCTGGGGGACTACAACAAGAGACCCAGTACTTC
CASSGGLQQETQYF
>-|TRBV9|-|TRBJ1-2
TGTGCCAGCAGCGTGGAACAGGGCTATGGCTACACCTTC
CASSVEQGYGYTF
>-|TRBV7-6|TRBD2|TRBJ2-7
TGTGCCAGCAGCTCGAAGACACTAGCGATCCCCCACGAGCAGTACTTC
CASSSKTLAIPHEQYF
>-|TRBV10-3|TRBD1|TRBJ1-5
TGTGCCATCAGTTCGGGACAGGACGGGCAGCCCCAGCATTTT
CAISSGQDGQPQHF
>-|TRBV4-3|TRBD2|TRBJ2-2
TGCGCCAGCAGCTCCGGGAGGGCGAACACCGGGGAGCTGTTTTTT
CASSSGRANTGELFF
>-|TRBV9|-|TRBJ2-1
TGTGCCAGCAGCCCCCCGGTCCCAGGCTCCTACAATGAGCAGTTCTTC
CASSPPVPGSYNEQFF
>-|TRBV29-1|TRBD1|TRBJ1-2
TGCAGCGTTGGGAGACAGGGTCATGGCTACACCTTC
CSVGRQGHGYTF
>-|TRBV5-8|-|TRBJ1-2
TGTGCCAGCAGCTTGGATCGCACTGCGTCTGGCTACACCTTC
CASSLDRTASGYTF
>-|TRBV7-7|TRBD2|TRBJ2-7
TGTGCCAGCAGCCCTAGCGGGAGCTCCTACGAGCAGTACTTC
CASSPSGSSYEQYF
>-|TRBV11-2|-|TRBJ1-1
TGTGCCAGCAGCTTAGTCTGGGCAGGGAGGGAGAACACTGAAGCTTTCTTT
CASSLVWAGRENTEAFF
>few|TRBV29-1|TRBD2|TRBJ2-1
TGCAGCGTTGAAGATTCGGCGGGAGTATCCTCCAGTGAGCAGTTCTTC
CSVEDSAGVSSSEQFF
>-|TRBV5-8|-|TRBJ2-7
TGTGCCAGCAGCCTCCGGAGCGCGCCGAGGCAGTACTTC
CASSLRSAPRQYF
>once|TRBV28|TRBD1|TRBJ2-7
TGTGCCAGCAGGCCCCTGGCCCACAGGGGTAAGTCGTACGAGCAGTACTTC
CASRPLAHRGKSYEQYF
>-|TRBV6-4|TRBD1|TRBJ2-1
TGTGCCAGCAGTCCAGAGGGACAGGGATTCAATGAGCAGTTCTTC
CASSPEGQGFNEQFF
>-|TRBV19|TRBD2|TRBJ2-7
TGTGCCAGTAGTACCTCGGGGGGGTTCTACGAGCAGTACTTC
CASSTSGGFYEQYF
>few|TRBV28|TRBD1|TRBJ1-2
TGTGCCAGCAGTTTGCCGCGGACAGGGGGCTATGGCTACACCTTC
CASSLPRTGGYGYTF
>-|TRBV7-6|TRBD1|TRBJ1-1
TGTGCCAGCAGCTTAGCGTCCGACAGGGTATTTACTGAAGCTTTCTTT
CASSLASDRVFTEAFF
>-|TRBV9|-|TRBJ2-5
TGTGCCAGCAGCGTAGGGCAGGGGCAAGAGACCCAGTACTTC
CASSVGQGQETQYF
>few|TRBV4-2|-|TRBJ1-3
TGTGCCAGCAGCCAAGATTCGGGGGAGTACACCATATATTTT
CASSQDSGEYTIYF
>-|TRBV11-2|TRBD1|TRBJ1-3
TGTGCCAGCAGCTACGGGACAGGGGTAGGAAACACCATATATTTT
CASSYGTGVGNTIYF
>-|TRBV11-3|TRBD1|TRBJ1-1
TGTGCCAGCAGCTCCTCGGGACAGGGGTCCACTGAAGCTTTCTTT
CASSSSGQGSTEAFF
>-|TRBV30|TRBD1|TRBJ2-5
TGTGCCTGGAGTGTAGGACAGGACATAGAGACCCAGTACTTC
CAWSVGQDIETQYF
>-|TRBV10-1|TRBD1|TRBJ2-3
TGCGCCAGCAGGAAGGGCACAGGGGTCGCAGATACGCAGTATTTT
CASRKGTGVADTQYF
>once|TRBV5-5|-|TRBJ2-1
TGTGCCAGCAGCCCGAGCACCTTAACAGTCAGCTCCTACAATGAGCAGTTCTTC
CASSPSTLTVSSYNEQFF
>-|TRBV19|TRBD1|TRBJ2-3
TGTGCCAGTAGCGTCGACAGGGCAAGGGGCACAGATACGCAGTATTTT
CASSVDRARGTDTQYF
>-|TRBV6-5|-|TRBJ2-5
TGTGCCAGCAGTTACTCTACAAACCAAGAGACCCAGTACTTC
CASSYSTNQETQYF
>-|TRBV5-1|-|TRBJ2-5
TGCGCCAGCAGCTTGGTCTCGGGACCCACAGGGGAGACCCAGTACTTC
CASSLVSGPTGETQYF
>once|TRBV14|-|TRBJ2-7
TGTGCCAGCAGGAAAAGCGGAGGGAGCGCCTACGAGCAGTACTTC
CASRKSGGSAYEQYF
>few|TRBV28|TRBD2|TRBJ2-1
TGTGCCAGCAGTTCGGTAGCGGGAGGCTCGGCCGGATCCTACAATGAGCAGTTCTTC
CASSSVAGGSAGSYNEQFF
>-|TRBV7-3|TRBD1|TRBJ2-7
TGTGCCAGCAGCGAGACAGGGGGCATTTACGAGCAGTACTTC
CASSETGGIYEQYF
>few|TRBV5-4|-|TRBJ2-7
TGTGCCAGCAGCTTGGAGGGGTTCGAGCAGTACTTC
CASSLEGFEQYF
>-|TRBV5-1|-|TRBJ1-3
TGCGCCAGCAGCTTGGGACAGACTGTCTCTGGAAACACCATATATTTT
CASSLGQTVSGNTIYF
>once|TRBV5-1|TRBD2|TRBJ2-7
TGCGCCAGCAGCCCTGGGACTAGCTGGTCCTACGAGCAGTACTTC
CASSPGTSWSYEQYF
>-|TRBV28|TRBD2|TRBJ2-1
TGTGCCAGCGGACTAGCGGGAGGGCTCGACTACAATGAGCAGTTCTTC
CASGLAGGLDYNEQFF
>few|TRBV7-9|TRBD2|TRBJ2-5
TGTGCCAGCAGCTTAGCTAGCGGGAGGGTCGAGACCCAGTACTTC
CASSLASGRVETQYF